Shown below are 21 T cell receptor beta chains from a single sample sequenced in a study of cytomegalovirus exposure and HLA in healthy donors. The primer mix had 60 Vbeta and 13 Jbeta primers. The assay was immunoSEQ multiplex PCR, and TCRdb's table has in-frame clones only and misses some. Of roughly 80,000 clones in the sample, about 74% were seen once. The sequenced material came from PBMCs. These TCRs come from a woman aged 50 to 65 in good health and CMV-seropositive.

The chain links TRBV10-3 to TRBJ1-2; D gene ambiguous. V was clipped by 3 bases and J by 7 bases, with 6 bases between them. Germline CDR1 reads ENHRY; CDR2 reads SYGVKD. CDR3 length equals 11 residues. CDR3 in DNA: TGTGCCATCAGTGACGTCGGTGGCTACACCTTC. It translates to CAISDVGGYTF.

The chain links TRBV7-3 to TRBJ2-1, with 11 bases fitting TRBD2. CDR3 length equals 15 residues. Germline CDR1 and CDR2: SGHTA and FQGTGA. V lost 4 bases and J lost 3; bases outside the gene matches: 2. CDR3: CASSYTSGSYNEQFF. CDR3 DNA sequence: TGTGCCAGCAGCTACACTAGCGGGAGCTACAATGAGCAGTTCTTC.

The V call is TRBV7-9, the J call TRBJ2-5; D gene uncertain. The CDR3 totals 13 residues. The V end lost 5 bases, the J end lost 5 bases, and 12 bases lay between the germline ends. Germline CDR1 is SEHNR and CDR2 is FQNEAQ (reference sequence). CDR3 region: CASSRQIEETQYF. The CDR3 bases are TGTGCCAGCAGCCGACAAATCGAGGAGACCCAGTACTTC. Drawing the rest from reference TRBV7-9 and TRBJ2-5, the complete variable domain is DTGVSQNPRHKITKRGQNVTFRCDPISEHNRLYWYRQTLGQGPEFLTYFQNEAQLEKSRLLSDRFSAERPKGSFSTLEIQRTEQGDSAMYLCASSRQIEETQYFGPGTRLLVL.

The chain carries TRBV6-6 and TRBJ1-2; D remains unclear. Trimming took off 0 bases at V and 4 bases at J, with 12 bases between the two ends. Germline CDR1 reads MNHNY; CDR2 reads SVGAGI (reference sequence). CDR3 length equals 15 residues. CDR3 sequence reads: CASSYSETETYGYTF. CDR3 coding DNA: TGTGCCAGCAGTTACTCAGAGACGGAGACCTATGGCTACACCTTC.

This clone was recorded a few times. The chain has TRBV5-1 and TRBJ2-3, with 9 bases that match TRBD2. CDR1 is SGHRS, CDR2 YFSETQ, per germline. Losses at the gene ends were 0 bases for V and 0 bases for J; bases not matched to a gene: 11. The CDR3 is 19 amino acids. Here the CDR3 reads CASSLGRSGRRTSTDTQYF. DNA of the CDR3: TGCGCCAGCAGCTTGGGGCGTAGCGGGAGACGTACGAGCACAGATACGCAGTATTTT.

This sequence joins TRBV30 and TRBJ2-7; the D gene is possibly TRBD1 (5 bases). The CDR3 length is 14 residues. Germline CDR1 reads GTSNPN; CDR2 reads SVGIG (reference sequence). Trimming shortened V by 2 bases and J by 5 bases, and 16 bases separated the two germline ends. The CDR3 coding sequence is TGTGCCTGGAGTTTCAGGGCTATACCCCACGAGCAGTACTTC. Translation gives CAWSFRAIPHEQYF.

The chain joins TRBV7-9 to TRBJ2-7, with 8 positions matching TRBD1. V shed 0 bases, J shed 3 bases, and the junction held 4 bases outside the gene matches. Germline V gene lookup returns CDR1 SEHNR and CDR2 FQNEAQ (reference sequence). The CDR3 has 15 amino acids. The CDR3 is CASSLAGTGNYEQYF. The DNA for the CDR3 is TGTGCCAGCAGCTTAGCCGGGACAGGCAACTACGAGCAGTACTTC.

V is TRBV6-5 and J is TRBJ1-2; 10 nucleotides line up with TRBD1. The V gene end was trimmed by 0 bases and the J gene end by 4 bases; junction bases not matched to a gene: 2. Germline CDR1 is MNHEY and CDR2 is SVGAGI. This CDR3 has 15 amino acids. CDR3 sequence (DNA): TGTGCCAGCAGTTACTCGGGACAGGGGTTCTATGGCTACACCTTC. This sequence encodes CASSYSGQGFYGYTF.

The chain joins TRBV7-9 to TRBJ1-2, with 7 bases fitting TRBD1. The CDR3 is made up of 12 amino acids. The germline V gene has CDR1 SEHNR and CDR2 FQNEAQ (reference sequence). J was trimmed by 5 bases and V by 5 bases; bases with no gene match: 2. CDR3 region: CASSPRGYGYTF. Written as DNA, the CDR3 is TGTGCCAGCAGCCCCAGGGGGTATGGCTACACCTTC.

This clone has only a few counts. The chain couples TRBV11-3 to TRBJ1-1; D gene ambiguous. Trimming pared 1 base from V and 1 base from J, leaving 4 bases between. The CDR3 contains 13 residues. Germline assignment: CDR1 SGHNT and CDR2 YENEEA. CDR3 bases: TGTGCCAGCAGCTTAGGGCAGAACACTGAAGCTTTCTTT. It codes for CASSLGQNTEAFF.

The chain recombines TRBV10-1 with TRBJ2-4; D may be TRBD1 (6 bases). The CDR3 runs to 16 residues. Trimming stripped 4 bases from V and 0 bases from J, with 13 bases between. Germline-derived CDR1 and CDR2 are WNHNN and SYGVQD (reference sequence). The CDR3 loop is CASSGGTPEAKNIQYF. The CDR3 coding sequence is TGCGCCAGCAGTGGGGGGACACCCGAAGCCAAAAACATTCAGTACTTC.

The J gene is TRBJ2-3, the V gene TRBV18; perhaps TRBD2 as D (6 bases). Trimming removed 6 bases at V and 6 bases at J, with 13 bases between. This CDR3 contains 13 residues. Germline lookup yields CDR1 KGHSH and CDR2 LQKENI. This CDR3 is CASSIGTADTQYF. CDR3 nucleotides: TGTGCCAGCTCCATCGGGACTGCCGATACGCAGTATTTT.

V gene TRBV11-2 combines with J gene TRBJ2-7; no firm D call. V shed 5 bases and J shed 3 bases, with 8 bases lying between them. CDR3 length equals 12 residues. Germline CDR1 is SGHAT and CDR2 is FQNNGV. CDR3 amino acids: CASSHGGYEQYF. CDR3 nucleotide sequence: TGTGCCAGCAGCCACGGCGGCTACGAGCAGTACTTC.

This sequence joins TRBV10-3 and TRBJ1-5, with D possibly matching TRBD1 (5 bases). CDR3 length: 14 residues. Germline V gene lookup returns CDR1 ENHRY and CDR2 SYGVKD. V was trimmed by 11 bases and J by 3 bases, leaving 17 bases between them. Written as DNA, the CDR3 is TGTGCCTCCAAGGGGTCGCGCGACAATCAGCCCCAGCATTTT. It yields the protein CASKGSRDNQPQHF.

This CDR3 reads CASSYLRNMNTEAFF. The CDR3 nucleotides read TGTGCCAGCAGTTACCTGAGGAACATGAACACTGAAGCTTTCTTT. This chain links TRBV6-5 with TRBJ1-1; D is uncertain. Trimming took off 2 bases at V and 0 bases at J, with 10 bases between the two ends. This CDR3 contains 15 residues. The germline gives CDR1 MNHEY, CDR2 SVGAGI.

This clone was seen only a few times. CDR3 amino acids: CASSLGAGSGANVLTF. As DNA, the CDR3 is TGTGCCAGCAGTTTAGGGGCCGGATCCGGGGCCAACGTCCTGACTTTC. V usage is TRBV27 and J usage is TRBJ2-6; D possibly corresponds to TRBD1 (5 bases). Germline V lookup: CDR1 MNHEY, CDR2 SMNVEV (reference sequence). The CDR3 covers 16 residues. V lost 2 bases, J lost 4 bases, and 12 bases lay in between.

The V gene is TRBV5-1, the J gene TRBJ2-7; TRBD2 aligns across 7 bases. This CDR3 spans 15 amino acids. V shed 0 bases, J shed 0 bases, and the junction held 3 bases outside the gene matches. Germline assignment: CDR1 SGHRS and CDR2 YFSETQ. Written as DNA, the CDR3 is TGCGCCAGCAGCTTGGTAGGGACTATCTCCTACGAGCAGTACTTC. Translation gives CASSLVGTISYEQYF.

The rearrangement links TRBV29-1 to TRBJ2-7, with D possibly being TRBD1 (5 bases). V was pared by 4 bases and J by 5 bases, with 15 bases between. This CDR3 comprises 13 residues. The germline gives CDR1 SQVTM, CDR2 ANQGSEA. The CDR3 loop reads CSVGSGIPNEQYF. CDR3 sequence (DNA): TGCAGCGTTGGATCAGGGATTCCCAACGAGCAGTACTTC.

With regard to this clone: This specimen includes other DNA sequences encoding the same CDR3. The genes are TRBV6-5 and TRBJ1-1, with TRBD1 identical over 7 bases. Germline CDR1 reads MNHEY; CDR2 reads SVGAGI. The CDR3 totals 13 residues. V lost 5 bases to trimming and J lost 2 bases; unmatched junction nucleotides: 2. The DNA of the CDR3 is TGTGCCAGCAGTCGACAGGGAAACACTGAAGCTTTCTTT. Translating gives CASSRQGNTEAFF.

The V and J genes are TRBV27 and TRBJ2-1; 8 bases are a match to TRBD2. V lost 1 base, J lost 1 base, and 6 bases stayed unmatched. Germline lookup yields CDR1 MNHEY and CDR2 SMNVEV (reference sequence). CDR3 length: 17 amino acids. CDR3 coding DNA: TGTGCCAGCAGTTTATTGGGCCGGGGGGGGTCCTACAATGAGCAGTTCTTC. Its translation: CASSLLGRGGSYNEQFF.

Notes on this clone: Relative to the germline gene, one junction end is altered; a read error may explain this. The chain's CDR3 is CASKGQFNQPQNF. In DNA, the CDR3 is TGTGCCAGCAAGGGGCAATTCAATCAGCCCCAGAATTTT. The V call is TRBV25-1, the J call TRBJ1-5, with TRBD1 as a possible D gene (5 bases). This CDR3 is built from 13 residues. The germline V gene has CDR1 MGHDK and CDR2 SYGVNS.